Detailed here is one T cell receptor (beta chain). This sample was taken from a study of shared clonotypes between healthy human individuals. Study-wide context: Per-donor plates numbered three CD4 naive, three CD4 memory, two CD8 naive and one CD8 memory.

Germline V gene sequence: CDR1 SGDLS, CDR2 YYNGEE. The CDR3 is 16 amino acids. Trimming removed 0 bases at V and 0 bases at J, with 9 bases between. Sequencing used immunoSEQ multiplex PCR; TCRdb keeps in-frame clones, though not all of them. The sample yields 2 million or so clones, 85% to 95% seen once. The sequence was obtained from a man aged 18-30 years in good health. Sequenced material: naive CD4+ T cells sorted from blood. Subset denoted: CD45RA+ positively selected. The V gene is TRBV9, the J gene TRBJ1-4; D gene unclear. The CDR3 region is CASSVDEGATNEKLFF. The CDR3 DNA sequence: TGTGCCAGCAGCGTAGATGAAGGTGCAACTAATGAAAAACTGTTTTTT.